The 30 T cell receptor beta chains in this list originate from one sample, sequenced in a study of T cells in Graves' hyperthyroidism and ophthalmopathy. TCR beta CDR3 regions were amplified from RNA. The HTBI set primed first-round TCR CDR3 RT-PCR. TCRdb reprocessed the multiplex PCR reads via MiXCR and lists one record per CDR3 protein. The sample yields some 440,000 distinct CDR3 sequences, 15% to 17% seen once. Sequencing was performed on blood. The receptors were gathered from a woman aged 18-29 years with Graves' hyperthyroidism.

This clonotype occurred many times. The CDR3 sequence: CAIIPGAANEQFF. CDR3 DNA: TGTGCCATCATCCCAGGAGCGGCAAATGAGCAGTTCTTC. J is TRBJ2-1 and V is TRBV7-8; TRBD2 might be the D (5 bases). The CDR3 runs to 13 residues. Per the germline V gene, CDR1 is SGHVS and CDR2 is FQNEAQ. V lost 10 bases, J lost 7 bases, and 17 bases lay in between.

This clonotype was seen repeatedly, ten times or more. The chain links TRBV20-1 to TRBJ2-7, with D possibly being TRBD1 (6 bases). This CDR3 is 14 amino acids long. Trimming stripped 3 bases from V and 2 bases from J, with 14 bases between. Germline values: CDR1 DFQATT, CDR2 SNEGSKA (reference sequence). Written as DNA, the CDR3 is TGCAGTGCTAGGAGTGGACAGAGAACCTACGAGCAGTACTTC. Its protein is CSARSGQRTYEQYF.

Many counts were recorded for this clonotype. The V gene is TRBV7-3, the J gene TRBJ2-3, with TRBD1 as a possible D gene (5 bases). This CDR3 is built from 16 residues. Deletions cut 0 bases from V and 0 bases from J, with 10 bases between. Germline loops: CDR1 SGHTA, CDR2 FQGTGA. The DNA of the CDR3 is TGTGCCAGCAGCTTAACGGCCCAGGGTAGCACAGATACGCAGTATTTT. As protein: CASSLTAQGSTDTQYF.

The sample holds a few counts of this clonotype. The chain employs TRBV28 and TRBJ1-4; D remains unclear. Trimming shortened V by 2 bases and J by 8 bases, and 15 bases separated the two germline ends. CDR3 length equals 15 residues. Germline V CDR1 and CDR2: MDHEN, SYDVKM. The CDR3 loop is CASSLGQLSGEKLFF. The CDR3, as DNA: TGTGCCAGCAGTTTAGGGCAGCTAAGCGGGGAAAAACTGTTTTTT.

The table lists this clonotype with a few counts. V and J are TRBV7-2 and TRBJ2-6; 8 bases align to TRBD1. The CDR3 spans 20 residues. Looked up from germline, CDR1 is SGHTA and CDR2 is FQGNSA. Trimming cost V 4 bases and J 0 bases; bases outside gene matches: 14. CDR3 region: CASSSGTGKISVSGANVLTF. In nucleotides, the CDR3 is TGTGCCAGCAGCTCCGGGACAGGCAAGATTTCCGTCTCTGGGGCCAACGTCCTGACTTTC.

The genes are TRBV4-1 and TRBJ2-5, with D unresolved. The ends were cut back, 4 bases at V and 5 bases at J, with 17 bases in the middle. Germline CDR1 MGHRA, CDR2 YSYEKL. The CDR3 contains 15 residues. The CDR3 loop reads CASSLLGGVRETQYF. CDR3 sequence (DNA): TGCGCCAGCAGCCTGCTCGGTGGGGTGAGGGAGACCCAGTACTTC.

This clonotype appeared many times. The chain recombines TRBV7-8 with TRBJ2-3, with 7 bases matching TRBD2. V shed 5 bases and J 0 bases; nucleotides not matched to a gene: 8. Germline-derived CDR1 and CDR2 are SGHVS and FQNEAQ. This CDR3 comprises 16 residues. This CDR3 is CASSRPTSASTDTQYF. CDR3 sequence (DNA): TGTGCCAGCAGCCGACCCACTAGCGCTAGCACAGATACGCAGTATTTT. Using reference TRBV7-8 and TRBJ2-3 for the parts outside the CDR3, the full variable domain is GAGVSQSPRYKVAKRGQDVALRCDPISGHVSLFWYQQALGQGPEFLTYFQNEAQLDKSGLPSDRFFAERPEGSVSTLKIQRTQQEDSAVYLCASSRPTSASTDTQYFGPGTRLTVL.

The rearrangement links TRBV6-2 or TRBV6-3 to TRBJ2-5, with TRBD2 identical over 11 bases. J was trimmed by 0 bases and V by 4 bases; bases with no gene match: 4. Germline CDR1 is MNHEY and CDR2 is SVGEGT. The length of the CDR3 is 16 residues. The DNA of the CDR3 is TGTGCCAGCAGTTCCATACTAGCGGGGGACCAAGAGACCCAGTACTTC. Its protein product is CASSSILAGDQETQYF.

This clonotype was counted at least ten times. V usage is TRBV20-1 and J usage is TRBJ2-3; 10 nucleotides line up with TRBD1. CDR3 length: 13 residues. In germline, CDR1 is DFQATT, CDR2 SNEGSKA (reference sequence). J lost 4 bases, V lost 7 bases, and 5 bases had no gene match. CDR3 nucleotides: TGCAGTGGTGGACAGGGGGATGCAGATACGCAGTATTTT. Its translation: CSGGQGDADTQYF.

The chain links TRBV6-1 to TRBJ2-7; TRBD2 matches 10 bases. CDR3 length equals 14 residues. Trimming at V came to 5 bases and at J to 2 bases, leaving 3 bases not matched to a gene. Germline assignment: CDR1 MNHNS and CDR2 SASEGT. CDR3 DNA: TGTGCCAGCAGTATAGCGGGAGGCGCCTACGAGCAGTACTTC. Translation: CASSIAGGAYEQYF.

The table lists this clonotype with many counts. The genes are TRBV11-2 and TRBJ1-2, with no clear D. The CDR3 spans 15 residues. V lost 0 bases and J 4 bases, leaving 12 bases between the germline ends. Germline assignment: CDR1 SGHAT and CDR2 FQNNGV. DNA of the CDR3: TGTGCCAGCAGCTTAGATAATTCAGGAGTCTATGGCTACACCTTC. Translation: CASSLDNSGVYGYTF.

On this clonotype: A much larger clone differs from this one at a single base, so this may be a read error. The CDR3 does not close with the conserved phenylalanine or tryptophan, likely indicating a read error. The gene calls are TRBV20-1 and TRBJ2-7; weak D call: TRBD1 (5 bases). Germline CDR1 and CDR2: DFQATT and SNEGSKA (reference sequence). V was trimmed by 6 bases and J by 3 bases, leaving 12 bases between them. The CDR3 consists of 12 residues. The CDR3 region is CSAVDRYYEQYS. CDR3 bases: TGCAGTGCCGTTGACAGATACTACGAGCAGTACTCC.

This clonotype was recorded many times. This chain joins TRBV30 and TRBJ1-1; no clear D. Germline CDR1 reads GTSNPN; CDR2 reads SVGIG (reference sequence). Trimming left V 3 bases short and J 3 bases short, with 11 bases between. The CDR3 is 13 amino acids. In DNA form, the CDR3 reads TGTGCCTGGAGCCAAGGGATTTACACTGAAGCTTTCTTT. It translates to CAWSQGIYTEAFF.

Ten or more counts support this clonotype. The rearrangement links TRBV20-1 to TRBJ2-3; a possible D gene is TRBD1 (6 bases). Per the germline V gene, CDR1 is DFQATT and CDR2 is SNEGSKA (reference sequence). Trimming stripped 0 bases from V and 4 bases from J, with 23 bases between. The CDR3 is 18 residues long. The CDR3 DNA reads TGCAGTGCTAGAGATTCTGTCCGGCACCAGGGGAAAGCAGATACGCAGTATTTT. Amino acid sequence: CSARDSVRHQGKADTQYF.

This chain connects TRBV3-1 to TRBJ2-1; 7 bases map to TRBD2. The CDR3 consists of 15 residues. CDR1 is LGHDT, CDR2 YNNKEL, per germline (reference sequence). With 4 bases clipped from V and 8 bases from J, the junction kept 11 bases outside the gene matches. CDR3 bases: TGTGCCAGCAGCCCCGCGGGAGTCCTGGAGGATGAGCAGTTCTTC. Residues: CASSPAGVLEDEQFF.

J is TRBJ2-1 and V is TRBV5-4, with 11 nucleotides matching TRBD2. V shed 0 bases, J shed 6 bases, and the junction held 8 bases outside the gene matches. The germline V gene encodes CDR1 SGHNT and CDR2 YYREEE (reference sequence). This CDR3 comprises 17 residues. CDR3 sequence: CASSLVGPGTSGNEQFF. CDR3 sequence (DNA): TGTGCCAGCAGCTTGGTTGGCCCCGGGACTAGCGGCAATGAGCAGTTCTTC.

This clonotype was seen more than once but under ten times. At one boundary the junction diverges from the germline segment, which might be a read error. V and J are TRBV6-4 and TRBJ2-7; 8 bases fit TRBD1. CDR3 size: 17 residues. The germline V gene encodes CDR1 MRHNA and CDR2 SNTAGT. CDR3 amino acids: CASSYSQLRTGNYEQYF. In nucleotides, the CDR3 is TGTGCCAGCAGTTACTCGCAGCTGAGGACAGGGAACTACGAGCAGTACTTC.

Comment on this clonotype: It may be a read error: a sequence one base away is much more abundant. The rearrangement joins TRBV19 to TRBJ1-2; D gene ambiguous. The germline V gene has CDR1 LNHDA and CDR2 SQIVND (reference sequence). CDR3 length: 14 amino acids. CDR3 sequence: CASSPQTAPYSYTF. CDR3 nucleotides: TGTGCCAGTAGCCCCCAGACGGCTCCCTATAGCTACACCTTC.

CDR3 sequence (DNA): TGTGCCAGTAGTATAGGGGCGGGAGGCGGCGGAGAGACCCAGTACTTC. Translation: CASSIGAGGGGETQYF. The chain joins TRBV19 to TRBJ2-5; 8 positions agree with TRBD2. Germline V gene lookup returns CDR1 LNHDA and CDR2 SQIVND (reference sequence). With 1 base clipped from V and 4 bases from J, the junction kept 8 bases outside the gene matches. There are 16 residues in the CDR3.

In DNA form, the CDR3 reads TGTGCCAGCAGCCAAGTATTGAGCCGAAACGCGAACACCGGGGAGCTGTTTTTT. This codes for CASSQVLSRNANTGELFF. The chain carries TRBV7-6 and TRBJ2-2; D call uncertain. The CDR3 is 18 amino acids. CDR1 is SGHVS, CDR2 FNYEAQ, per germline. The germline V and J ends were trimmed by 5 bases and 0 bases, with 19 bases remaining between them.

Worth noting for this clonotype: Since a much larger clone is just one base distant, this may be a read error. The chain links TRBV7-8 to TRBJ1-1; the D gene is possibly TRBD1 (5 bases). The CDR3 extends over 15 amino acids. V was pared by 1 base and J by 4 bases, with 13 bases between. Germline loops: CDR1 SGHVS, CDR2 FQNEAQ. CDR3 protein: CASSLVRQGFTEAFF. The CDR3 DNA follows: TGTGCCAGCAGCTTAGTTCGGCAGGGTTTCACTGAAGCTTTCTTT.

This clonotype has ten or more counts. Germline and junction disagree at one end, which may indicate a read error. The rearrangement links TRBV18 to TRBJ2-7; 9 bases align to TRBD2. The CDR3 is made up of 14 amino acids. Germline V CDR1 and CDR2: KGHSH, LQKENI. The CDR3 reads CASSPAGGSYEQYF. The DNA for the CDR3 is TGCGCCAGCAGTCCGGCGGGAGGGTCCTACGAGCAGTACTTC.

The rearrangement links TRBV11-2 to TRBJ2-2, with D perhaps TRBD1 (5 bases). This CDR3 is 15 amino acids long. The V gene's germline CDR1 is SGHAT and CDR2 FQNNGV. V gave up 5 bases and J gave up 4 bases, with 14 bases separating them. CDR3 amino acids: CASSHQFRGTGELFF. The CDR3 nucleotides read TGTGCCAGCAGCCACCAGTTTAGGGGCACCGGGGAGCTGTTTTTT.

This clonotype was counted many times. The chain joins TRBV3-1 to TRBJ2-3; 9 nucleotides match TRBD2. With 1 base clipped from V and 6 bases from J, the junction kept 2 bases outside the gene matches. This CDR3 has 14 residues. Germline V gene data show CDR1 as LGHDT and CDR2 as YNNKEL (reference sequence). In DNA form, the CDR3 reads TGTGCCAGCAGCCAAGGGACTAGCGCTGATACGCAGTATTTT. Residues: CASSQGTSADTQYF.

This clonotype was seen repeatedly, ten times or more. The chain links TRBV7-8 to TRBJ2-1, with D hard to call. The CDR3 contains 12 residues. V lost 0 bases, J lost 10 bases, and 7 bases lay in between. Germline CDR1 and CDR2: SGHVS and FQNEAQ. CDR3 nucleotide sequence: TGTGCCAGCAGCTTAGCAGAGCGAGAGCAGTTCTTC. Protein product: CASSLAEREQFF.

This clonotype was found many times. The V gene is TRBV7-3, the J gene TRBJ2-5; tentative D call: TRBD1 (6 bases). The CDR3 contains 15 residues. Germline V gene lookup returns CDR1 SGHTA and CDR2 FQGTGA. Trimming removed 2 bases from V and 1 base from J, with 11 bases in between. CDR3 DNA sequence: TGTGCCAGCAGCTTACAAGGACAGCGCCAAGAGACCCAGTACTTC. Translating gives CASSLQGQRQETQYF.

This clonotype came up many times. The chain couples TRBV25-1 to TRBJ2-3; D might be TRBD1 (6 bases). The CDR3 sequence is 17 residues long. Germline CDR1 MGHDK, CDR2 SYGVNS. Trimming removed 6 bases from V and 0 bases from J, with 19 bases in between. Written as DNA, the CDR3 is TGTGCCAGCAGCCCGGACAGATTGGTCGATAGCACAGATACGCAGTATTTT. This sequence encodes CASSPDRLVDSTDTQYF.

The chain recombines TRBV2 with TRBJ2-3, with TRBD1 as a possible D gene (5 bases). The germline gives CDR1 SNHLY, CDR2 FYNNEI. This CDR3 is built from 13 residues. Trimming shortened V by 7 bases and J by 1 base, and 9 bases separated the two germline ends. CDR3 coding DNA: TGTGCCAGCACCAGGGCGGGCACAGATACGCAGTATTTT. This codes for CASTRAGTDTQYF.

This clonotype came up a few times. A read error may explain this, as a much larger clone is one base away. V gene TRBV12-3 or TRBV12-4 combines with J gene TRBJ2-3; no clear D. The J call is doubtful: the DNA matches TRBJ1-5 better. The CDR3 has 15 amino acids. The DNA for the CDR3 is TGTGCCAGCAGTGAAAGCGGGAGGGTTCGAAATACGCAGCATTTT. Its protein is CASSESGRVRNTQHF.

This clonotype occurred many times. V gene TRBV28 combines with J gene TRBJ1-2, with D hard to call. The CDR3 covers 14 residues. The germline CDR1 and CDR2 sequences are MDHEN and SYDVKM. V gave up 7 bases and J gave up 2 bases, with 14 bases separating them. The CDR3 region is CASTEAPRNYGYTF. CDR3 sequence (DNA): TGTGCCAGCACCGAGGCCCCCAGGAACTATGGCTACACCTTC.